Ten or more counts support the clone carrying this TCR beta chain. The antigen is not known. This specimen comes from a study of response to subunit inactivated influenza vaccine. Each CDR3 protein gets one entry after TCRdb re-called the RT-PCR reads with MiXCR. The sample records a few hundred thousand distinct CDR3 sequences, roughly 9.7% being singletons. Germline V lookup: CDR1 MNHEY, CDR2 SMNVEV (reference sequence). The CDR3 covers 16 residues. V lost 5 bases and J lost 8, with 21 bases in between. Broader study findings: Authors suggested few new T cells are recruited by each seasonal influenza vaccination.

This clonotype originated in a middle-aged man who received an inactivated influenza vaccine. The chain couples TRBV27 to TRBJ2-2; D is undetermined. The sample consisted of PBMCs from blood, taken about 40 days after vaccination. CDR3 nucleotides: TGTGCCAGCAGTCCTGGGTGGCAGAAGAATAAGGGGGAGCTGTTTTTT. Protein sequence: CASSPGWQKNKGELFF.